The entry that follows covers one T cell receptor beta chain sequence. Its specificity is unknown. This sample was taken from a study of intratumoral heterogeneity in liver cancer. In the study overall: The median patient age was approximately 68 years, and most were male.

The CDR3 has 14 amino acids. V lost 7 bases to trimming and J lost 1 base; unmatched junction nucleotides: 7. Per the germline V gene, CDR1 is SNHLY and CDR2 is FYNNEI. Study-level results: A noted limitation was under-sampling of tumor-infiltrating lymphocytes.

Early-stage hepatocellular carcinoma patients were treatment-naïve prior to resection. Samples came from areas without visible necrosis or hemorrhage. Clones were read by immunoSEQ multiplex PCR, and TCRdb kept only the in-frame ones, dropping some. The data show 21,000 or so clones, around 73% seen once. The source is a woman between 70 and 85 years old with hepatocellular carcinoma. The sample here was tumor-adjacent normal tissue, taken before any cancer treatment. This chain connects TRBV2 to TRBJ2-7; the match to TRBD2 covers 7 bases. CDR3: CASIRRGKSYEQYF. CDR3 coding DNA: TGTGCCAGCATCAGGCGGGGGAAATCCTACGAGCAGTACTTC.